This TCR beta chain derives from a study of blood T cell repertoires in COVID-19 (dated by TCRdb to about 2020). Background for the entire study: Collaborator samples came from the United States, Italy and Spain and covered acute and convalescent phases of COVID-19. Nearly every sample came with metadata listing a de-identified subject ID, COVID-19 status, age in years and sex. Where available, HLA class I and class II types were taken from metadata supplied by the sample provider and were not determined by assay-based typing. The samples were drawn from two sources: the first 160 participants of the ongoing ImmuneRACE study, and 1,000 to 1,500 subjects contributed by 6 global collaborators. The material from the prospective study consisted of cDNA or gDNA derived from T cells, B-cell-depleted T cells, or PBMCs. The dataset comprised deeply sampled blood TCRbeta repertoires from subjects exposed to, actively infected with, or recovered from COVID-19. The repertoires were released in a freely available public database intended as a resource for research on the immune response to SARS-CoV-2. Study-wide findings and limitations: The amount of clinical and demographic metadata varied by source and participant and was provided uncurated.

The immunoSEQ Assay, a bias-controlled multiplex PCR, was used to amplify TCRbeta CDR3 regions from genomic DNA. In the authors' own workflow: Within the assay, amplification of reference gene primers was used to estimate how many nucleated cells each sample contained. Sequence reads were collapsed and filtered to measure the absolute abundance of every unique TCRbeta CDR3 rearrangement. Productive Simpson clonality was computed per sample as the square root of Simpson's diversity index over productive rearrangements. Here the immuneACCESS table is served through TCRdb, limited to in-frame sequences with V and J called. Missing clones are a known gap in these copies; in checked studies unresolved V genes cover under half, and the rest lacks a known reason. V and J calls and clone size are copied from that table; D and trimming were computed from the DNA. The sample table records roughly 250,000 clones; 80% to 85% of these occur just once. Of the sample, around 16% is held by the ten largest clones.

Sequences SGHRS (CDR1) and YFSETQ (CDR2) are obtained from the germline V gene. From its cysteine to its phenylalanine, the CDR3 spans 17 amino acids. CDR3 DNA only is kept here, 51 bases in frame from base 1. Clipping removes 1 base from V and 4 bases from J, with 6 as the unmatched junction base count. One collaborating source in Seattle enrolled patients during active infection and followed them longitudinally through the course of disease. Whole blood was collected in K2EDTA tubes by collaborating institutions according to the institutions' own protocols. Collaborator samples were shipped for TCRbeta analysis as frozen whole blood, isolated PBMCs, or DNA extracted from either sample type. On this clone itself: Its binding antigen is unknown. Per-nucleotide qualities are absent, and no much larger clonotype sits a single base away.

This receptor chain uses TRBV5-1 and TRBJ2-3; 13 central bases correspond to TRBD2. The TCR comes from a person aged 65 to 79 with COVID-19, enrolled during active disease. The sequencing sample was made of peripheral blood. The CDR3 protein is CASSLSGLAGAADTQYF. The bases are TGCGCCAGCAGCTTGAGCGGACTAGCGGGAGCGGCAGATACGCAGTATTTT.